These T cell receptor beta chains were read from a single sample in a study of T cells in Graves' hyperthyroidism and ophthalmopathy. MiXCR was run by TCRdb on the multiplex PCR reads, yielding one entry per CDR3 protein. The data contain 250,000 or so distinct CDR3 sequences, 16% of them singletons. The specimen sequenced was blood. The source of these receptors is a woman younger than 30 with Graves' ophthalmopathy. CDR3s leave out the opening cysteine and the closing phenylalanine or tryptophan. Fields, in order: V gene, J gene, CDR3 protein.

V gene: TRBV4-1; J gene: TRBJ2-1; CDR3 protein: ASSPDPTYNEQF
V gene: TRBV15; J gene: TRBJ2-7; CDR3 protein: ATRPGQGWTRNSYEQY
V gene: TRBV29-1; J gene: TRBJ2-5; CDR3 protein: SVCLIGTSGGRETQY
V gene: TRBV27; J gene: TRBJ1-2; CDR3 protein: ASSLSRLTYGYT
V gene: TRBV2; J gene: TRBJ1-5; CDR3 protein: ASSSHGQGGEPQH
V gene: TRBV28; J gene: TRBJ1-1; CDR3 protein: ASSLWGTGGMGTEAF
V gene: TRBV12-3/TRBV12-4; J gene: TRBJ2-2; CDR3 protein: ASSSGPNTGELF
V gene: TRBV28; J gene: TRBJ1-1; CDR3 protein: ASSGGTGTEAF
V gene: TRBV7-9; J gene: TRBJ2-7; CDR3 protein: ASSTKVSFEQY
V gene: TRBV28; J gene: TRBJ2-5; CDR3 protein: ASSPGTSGGVEQETQY
V gene: TRBV28; J gene: TRBJ1-6; CDR3 protein: ASSKGGFGSPLH
V gene: TRBV3-1; J gene: TRBJ2-3; CDR3 protein: ASSQDSGKDTQY
V gene: TRBV7-9; J gene: TRBJ2-3; CDR3 protein: ASSVGGTTDTQY
V gene: TRBV20-1; J gene: TRBJ1-1; CDR3 protein: SAGTGGGTEAF
V gene: TRBV7-9; J gene: TRBJ1-2; CDR3 protein: ASSLADLDGYT
V gene: TRBV30; J gene: TRBJ2-7; CDR3 protein: AWSQRLAGGREQY
V gene: TRBV7-3; J gene: TRBJ2-1; CDR3 protein: ASSFGQAWGEQF
V gene: TRBV6-5; J gene: TRBJ2-1; CDR3 protein: ASSYSYSNEQF
V gene: TRBV12-3/TRBV12-4; J gene: TRBJ2-1; CDR3 protein: ASSSEGTGWDNEQF
V gene: TRBV12-3/TRBV12-4; J gene: TRBJ1-1; CDR3 protein: ASTLSADTEAS
V gene: TRBV25-1; J gene: TRBJ2-1; CDR3 protein: ASSDLANEQF
V gene: TRBV28; J gene: TRBJ2-7; CDR3 protein: ASSRRSGGGSYEQY